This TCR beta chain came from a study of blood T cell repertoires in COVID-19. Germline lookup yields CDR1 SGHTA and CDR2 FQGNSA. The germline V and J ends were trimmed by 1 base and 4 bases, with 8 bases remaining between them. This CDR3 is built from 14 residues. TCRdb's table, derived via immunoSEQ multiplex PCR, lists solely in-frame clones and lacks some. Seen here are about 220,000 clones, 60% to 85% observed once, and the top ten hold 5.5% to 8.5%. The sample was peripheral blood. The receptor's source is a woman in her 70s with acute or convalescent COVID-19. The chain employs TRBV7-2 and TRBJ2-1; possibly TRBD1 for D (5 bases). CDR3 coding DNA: TGTGCCAGCAGCTTAGACCGACAGTACAATGAGCAGTTCTTC. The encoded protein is CASSLDRQYNEQFF.